This TCR beta chain appears in the sequencing data of a study of blood T cell repertoires in COVID-19. Per germline, CDR1 LNHNV and CDR2 YYDKDF (reference sequence). V lost 4 bases, J lost 3 bases, and 9 bases lay in between. The CDR3 totals 13 residues. Clones were read by immunoSEQ multiplex PCR, and TCRdb kept only the in-frame ones, dropping some. The data show 55,000 to 70,000 clones, with around 90% seen just once and around 2.3% held by the top ten. The chain links TRBV15 to TRBJ1-2; weak D call: TRBD1 (5 bases). The sample comprised peripheral blood. The TCR was taken from a man aged 60-69 years with acute or convalescent COVID-19. The CDR3, as DNA: TGTGCCACCAGCATGGGGCTAGACTATGGCTACACCTTC. It codes for CATSMGLDYGYTF. The entire variable domain, with the rest obtained from reference TRBV15 and TRBJ1-2, is as follows: DAMVIQNPRYQVTQFGKPVTLSCSQTLNHNVMYWYQQKSSQAPKLLFHYYDKDFNNEADTPDNFQSRRPNTSFCFLDIRSPGLGDTAMYLCATSMGLDYGYTFGSGTRLTVV.